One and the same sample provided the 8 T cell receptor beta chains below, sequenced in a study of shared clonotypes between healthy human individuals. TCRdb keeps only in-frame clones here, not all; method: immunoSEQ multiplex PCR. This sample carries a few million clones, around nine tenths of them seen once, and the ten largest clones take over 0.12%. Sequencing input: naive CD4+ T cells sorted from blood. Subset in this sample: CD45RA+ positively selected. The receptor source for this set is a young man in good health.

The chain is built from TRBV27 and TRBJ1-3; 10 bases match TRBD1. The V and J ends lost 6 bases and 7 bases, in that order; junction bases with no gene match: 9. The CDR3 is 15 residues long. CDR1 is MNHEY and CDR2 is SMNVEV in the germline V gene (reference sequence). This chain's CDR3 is CASRRSLDRGNTIYF. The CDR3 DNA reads TGTGCCAGCAGGCGTAGTCTGGACAGGGGGAACACCATATATTTT.

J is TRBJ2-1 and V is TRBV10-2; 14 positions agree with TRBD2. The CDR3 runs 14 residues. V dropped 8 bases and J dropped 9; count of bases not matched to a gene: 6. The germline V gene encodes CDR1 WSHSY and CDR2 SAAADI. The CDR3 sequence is CASLTSGGAVEQFF. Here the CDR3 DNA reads TGCGCCAGCCTGACTAGCGGGGGGGCAGTTGAGCAGTTCTTC.

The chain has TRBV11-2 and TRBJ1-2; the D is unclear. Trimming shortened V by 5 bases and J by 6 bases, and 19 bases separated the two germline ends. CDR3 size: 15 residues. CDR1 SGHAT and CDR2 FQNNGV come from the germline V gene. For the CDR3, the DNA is TGTGCCAGCAGCAAAGAAGACTGGACGATGGATGGCTACACCTTC. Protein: CASSKEDWTMDGYTF.

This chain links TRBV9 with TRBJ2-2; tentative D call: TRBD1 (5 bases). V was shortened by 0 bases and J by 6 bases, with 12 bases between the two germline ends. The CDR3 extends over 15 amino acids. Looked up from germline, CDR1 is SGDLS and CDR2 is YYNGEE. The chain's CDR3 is CASSVGGRAAGELFF. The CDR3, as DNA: TGTGCCAGCAGCGTAGGCGGCAGGGCGGCCGGGGAGCTGTTTTTT.

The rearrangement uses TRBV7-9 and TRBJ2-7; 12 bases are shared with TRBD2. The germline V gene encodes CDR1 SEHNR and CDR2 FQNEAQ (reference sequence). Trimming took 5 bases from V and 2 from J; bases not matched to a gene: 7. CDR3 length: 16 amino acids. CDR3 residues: CASSSQGLAGPYEQYF. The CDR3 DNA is TGTGCCAGCAGCAGCCAGGGACTAGCGGGTCCCTACGAGCAGTACTTC.

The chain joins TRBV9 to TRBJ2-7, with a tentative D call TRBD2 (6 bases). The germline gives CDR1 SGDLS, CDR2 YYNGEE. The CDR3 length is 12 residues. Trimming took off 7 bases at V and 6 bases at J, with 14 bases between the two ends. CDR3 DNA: TGTGCCAGCGGGGGGATGAACGGCGAGCAGTACTTC. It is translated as CASGGMNGEQYF.

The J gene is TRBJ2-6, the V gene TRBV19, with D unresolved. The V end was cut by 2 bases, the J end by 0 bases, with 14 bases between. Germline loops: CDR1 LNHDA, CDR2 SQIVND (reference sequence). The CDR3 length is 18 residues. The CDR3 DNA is TGTGCCAGTAGTATATCGGGCCGCTGGGCCTCTGGGGCCAACGTCCTGACTTTC. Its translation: CASSISGRWASGANVLTF.

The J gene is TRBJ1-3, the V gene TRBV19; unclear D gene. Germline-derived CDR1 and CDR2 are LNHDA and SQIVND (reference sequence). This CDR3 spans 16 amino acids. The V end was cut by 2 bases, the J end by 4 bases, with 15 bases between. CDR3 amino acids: CASSISSGLSGNTIYF. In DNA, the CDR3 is TGTGCCAGTAGTATATCCTCAGGTCTCTCCGGAAACACCATATATTTT.